The following is a T cell receptor beta chain sequence with its context. What it binds is unknown. The sample comes from a study of T cell responses to AZD1222 COVID-19 vaccine. Findings of the study overall: It was only a handful of AZD1222 recipients who were seropositive at baseline.

Here immunoSEQ multiplex PCR was the method, and the copy in TCRdb shows in-frame clones only, minus some. Altogether fewer than 150,000 clones are present, roughly 86% being singletons, with the ten largest covering 17%. V gave up 7 bases and J gave up 4 bases; unmatched junction bases: 26. This CDR3 region has 19 residues. CDR1 SGHNT and CDR2 YYREEE come from the germline V gene (reference sequence). The rearrangement joins TRBV5-4 to TRBJ2-7, with 7 bases aligning to TRBD1. The origin of this receptor is an adult who received the AZD1222 COVID-19 vaccine. The sequences come from peripheral blood, collected 28 days after the second AZD1222 dose. CDR3 sequence reads: CASRPSRDRVARRRYEQYF. The CDR3 DNA follows: TGTGCCAGCCGACCCTCACGCGACAGGGTGGCCCGCAGGAGATACGAGCAGTACTTC.